This passage covers 22 T cell receptor beta chains from one sample sequenced in a study of Tregs in tolerant kidney transplant recipients. Method: immunoSEQ multiplex PCR; TCRdb's copy keeps in-frame clones and lacks some. In the table there are about 240,000 clones, roughly four fifths of which are singletons. Sample: CD4+ T cells from blood. The receptors shown here come from a human donor in good health.

V is TRBV11-2 and J is TRBJ1-5, with D hard to call. Germline CDR1 and CDR2: SGHAT and FQNNGV. V lost 2 bases, J lost 3 bases, and 8 bases lay in between. The CDR3 runs to 14 residues. The CDR3 coding sequence is TGTGCCAGCAGCTTATATGACGCCAATCAGCCCCAGCATTTT. Its translation: CASSLYDANQPQHF. Using reference TRBV11-2 and TRBJ1-5 for the parts outside the CDR3, the full variable domain is EAGVAQSPRYKIIEKRQSVAFWCNPISGHATLYWYQQILGQGPKLLIQFQNNGVVDDSQLPKDRFSAERLKGVDSTLKIQPAKLEDSAVYLCASSLYDANQPQHFGDGTRLSIL.

The chain joins TRBV6-5 to TRBJ2-5, with D maybe TRBD2 (5 bases). Gene TRBJ2-7 matches the end of the DNA better, so the J call may be wrong. Germline CDR1 reads MNHEY; CDR2 reads SVGAGI. The CDR3 contains 15 residues. CDR3 bases: TGTGCCAGCAGTTACTCTCTGGGGAGCTCCTACGAGCAGTACTTC. As protein: CASSYSLGSSYEQYF.

The chain recombines TRBV15 with TRBJ2-7; 7 nucleotides align to TRBD1. Germline CDR1 and CDR2: LNHNV and YYDKDF (reference sequence). The length of the CDR3 is 16 residues. Unmatched junction bases numbered 10, after V lost 1 base and J lost 4 bases. CDR3 region: CATSRVPLGDSYEQYF. CDR3 nucleotide sequence: TGTGCCACCAGCAGAGTCCCCCTTGGGGACAGTTACGAGCAGTACTTC. Full variable domain (remainder filled in from reference TRBV15 and TRBJ2-7): DAMVIQNPRYQVTQFGKPVTLSCSQTLNHNVMYWYQQKSSQAPKLLFHYYDKDFNNEADTPDNFQSRRPNTSFCFLDIRSPGLGDTAMYLCATSRVPLGDSYEQYFGPGTRLTVT.

The V and J genes are TRBV14 and TRBJ1-1, with D possibly being TRBD1 (6 bases). Trimming shortened V by 1 base and J by 0 bases, and 12 bases separated the two germline ends. The CDR3 is 16 amino acids. The germline CDR1 and CDR2 sequences are SGHDN and FVKESK. DNA for the CDR3: TGTGCCAGCAGCCAAGGTATTAGGGGGATGAACACTGAAGCTTTCTTT. Its protein is CASSQGIRGMNTEAFF.

The chain joins TRBV27 to TRBJ1-5, with 7 bases lining up with TRBD1. The germline V gene has CDR1 MNHEY and CDR2 SMNVEV (reference sequence). CDR3 length: 15 residues. The V gene end was trimmed by 7 bases and the J gene end by 0 bases; junction bases not matched to a gene: 6. The CDR3 DNA reads TGTGCCAGCAAAGGACAGGAGTATAGCAATCAGCCCCAGCATTTT. Translating it yields CASKGQEYSNQPQHF.

The chain couples TRBV5-1 to TRBJ2-3; 9 bases line up with TRBD1. CDR3 length: 16 amino acids. Per germline, CDR1 SGHRS and CDR2 YFSETQ. Trimming cost V 2 bases and J 2 bases; bases outside gene matches: 6. The CDR3 DNA follows: TGCGCCAGCAGCTTTGGGGACAGGGCCTCCACAGATACGCAGTATTTT. Its translation: CASSFGDRASTDTQYF.

The chain links TRBV7-9 to TRBJ2-2; tentatively, D is TRBD1 (5 bases). Trimming left V 5 bases short and J 1 base short, with 8 bases between. CDR1 is SEHNR, CDR2 FQNEAQ, per germline (reference sequence). This CDR3 region has 14 residues. The CDR3 region is CASSLGQNTGELFF. Here the CDR3 DNA reads TGTGCCAGCAGCCTCGGACAGAACACCGGGGAGCTGTTTTTT.

The sample holds one count of this clone. The rearrangement links TRBV6-1 to TRBJ1-3; no firm D call. CDR1 and CDR2 (germline): MNHNS, SASEGT. CDR3 length: 15 amino acids. Trimming took off 2 bases at V and 4 bases at J, with 12 bases between the two ends. The CDR3 spells CASSEKWESGNTIYF. The DNA for the CDR3 is TGTGCCAGCAGTGAAAAATGGGAGTCCGGAAACACCATATATTTT.

The V gene is TRBV29-1, the J gene TRBJ2-3; D might be TRBD2 (6 bases). Germline CDR1 SQVTM, CDR2 ANQGSEA. The CDR3 totals 12 residues. V lost 3 bases, J lost 4 bases, and 8 bases lay in between. CDR3 protein: CSVDGGSDTQYF. Written as DNA, the CDR3 is TGCAGCGTTGACGGGGGATCAGATACGCAGTATTTT.

The V and J genes are TRBV7-2 and TRBJ1-2, with D hard to call. With 2 bases removed from V and 4 bases from J, the gap between germline ends came to 5 bases. CDR1 and CDR2 from the germline V gene are SGHTA and FQGNSA. This CDR3 contains 12 residues. CDR3 sequence (DNA): TGTGCCAGCAGCTTACAGAGCTATGGCTACACCTTC. This gives the protein CASSLQSYGYTF. The full variable domain, completed using reference TRBV7-2 and TRBJ1-2, is GAGVSQSPSNKVTEKGKDVELRCDPISGHTALYWYRQSLGQGLEFLIYFQGNSAPDKSGLPSDRFSAERTGGSVSTLTIQRTQQEDSAVYLCASSLQSYGYTFGSGTRLTVV.

The V call is TRBV5-8, the J call TRBJ1-4; possibly TRBD1 for D (6 bases). V gave up 5 bases and J gave up 1 base, with 12 bases separating them. There are 15 residues in the CDR3. Germline V lookup: CDR1 SGHTS, CDR2 YDEGEE. In DNA form, the CDR3 reads TGTGCCAGCAGGACCAAGGGGGGAACTAATGAAAAACTGTTTTTT. Amino acid sequence: CASRTKGGTNEKLFF.

The chain links TRBV6-1 to TRBJ2-4, with D unresolved. V was cut by 1 base and J by 0 bases, with 10 bases left in between. CDR1 is MNHNS and CDR2 is SASEGT in the germline V gene. This CDR3 has 16 amino acids. CDR3 residues: CASSEELRVAKNIQYF. The CDR3 coding sequence is TGTGCCAGCAGTGAAGAACTACGGGTAGCCAAAAACATTCAGTACTTC.

The V and J genes are TRBV5-1 and TRBJ1-5; tentatively, D is TRBD1 (5 bases). CDR1 SGHRS and CDR2 YFSETQ come from the germline V gene. This CDR3 has 15 residues. The ends were cut back, 4 bases at V and 5 bases at J, with 16 bases in the middle. The DNA for the CDR3 is TGCGCCAGCAGCGAATTGGGGCTCGGAGATCAGCCCCAGCATTTT. It specifies CASSELGLGDQPQHF. Looking up the rest from reference TRBV5-1 and TRBJ1-5 gives the full variable domain: KAGVTQTPRYLIKTRGQQVTLSCSPISGHRSVSWYQQTPGQGLQFLFEYFSETQRNKGNFPGRFSGRQFSNSRSEMNVSTLELGDSALYLCASSELGLGDQPQHFGDGTRLSIL.

The chain links TRBV14 to TRBJ2-1; no clear D. The CDR3 has 15 residues. V dropped 4 bases and J dropped 0 bases, with 10 bases sitting between them. The germline V gene encodes CDR1 SGHDN and CDR2 FVKESK. The CDR3 nucleotides read TGTGCCAGCAGCCGCTGGGTTAGCTCCTACAATGAGCAGTTCTTC. Its protein product is CASSRWVSSYNEQFF.

The chain combines TRBV30 with TRBJ1-4, with TRBD1 as a possible D gene (5 bases). From germline, CDR1 is GTSNPN and CDR2 SVGIG (reference sequence). Between the trimmed V and J ends, which lost 0 bases and 6 bases, there was a span of 8 bases. There are 13 residues in the CDR3. The CDR3 here is CAWSVAGYEKLFF. The CDR3 DNA reads TGTGCCTGGAGTGTAGCAGGGTATGAAAAACTGTTTTTT.

V is TRBV4-1 and J is TRBJ2-7; 11 bases are a match to TRBD1. V lost 5 bases to trimming and J lost 3 bases; unmatched junction nucleotides: 6. The CDR3 covers 15 residues. Per the germline V gene, CDR1 is MGHRA and CDR2 is YSYEKL. DNA for the CDR3: TGCGCCAGCAGCGAGGGACAGGGGGGTTTCTACGAGCAGTACTTC. Translation gives CASSEGQGGFYEQYF.

This clone was observed many times. V usage is TRBV5-1 and J usage is TRBJ1-2; D is undetermined. V dropped 0 bases and J dropped 8 bases, with 14 bases sitting between them. CDR3 length equals 14 residues. Germline V CDR1 and CDR2: SGHRS, YFSETQ. The DNA for the CDR3 is TGCGCCAGCAGCTTGGATAGAACCCTGGGAGGCTACACCTTC. Translation gives CASSLDRTLGGYTF. The full variable domain, completed using reference TRBV5-1 and TRBJ1-2, is KAGVTQTPRYLIKTRGQQVTLSCSPISGHRSVSWYQQTPGQGLQFLFEYFSETQRNKGNFPGRFSGRQFSNSRSEMNVSTLELGDSALYLCASSLDRTLGGYTFGSGTRLTVV.

The V and J genes are TRBV28 and TRBJ1-5, with D unresolved. Trimming removed 6 bases at V and 5 bases at J, with 11 bases between. Looked up from germline, CDR1 is MDHEN and CDR2 is SYDVKM. The CDR3 is made up of 13 amino acids. This chain's CDR3 is CASSYITDQPQHF. CDR3 nucleotide sequence: TGTGCCAGCAGCTATATTACGGATCAGCCCCAGCATTTT.

The chain combines TRBV7-2 with TRBJ2-1; D remains unclear. Germline CDR1 reads SGHTA; CDR2 reads FQGNSA. The CDR3 loop spans 16 amino acids. V was shortened by 0 bases and J by 0 bases, with 9 bases between the two germline ends. CDR3 amino acids: CASSLAWSSSYNEQFF. In DNA form, the CDR3 reads TGTGCCAGCAGCTTAGCCTGGTCGTCCTCCTACAATGAGCAGTTCTTC.

The genes are TRBV10-2 and TRBJ2-6; TRBD1 agrees at 7 bases. The CDR3 covers 14 residues. V lost 7 bases and J lost 4; bases outside the gene matches: 4. Germline V lookup: CDR1 WSHSY, CDR2 SAAADI. Written as DNA, the CDR3 is TGCGCCAGCACCCAGGGGGTAGGGGCCAACGTCCTGACTTTC. Protein: CASTQGVGANVLTF.

V usage is TRBV29-1 and J usage is TRBJ1-1; possible D gene TRBD1, 5 bases. Germline V gene data show CDR1 as SQVTM and CDR2 as ANQGSEA. The CDR3 length is 12 residues. Trimming removed 5 bases at V and 5 bases at J, with 12 bases between. Written as DNA, the CDR3 is TGCAGCGTTCGTAGGGGAGAGACTGAAGCTTTCTTT. Translated, it gives CSVRRGETEAFF. The entire variable domain, with the rest obtained from reference TRBV29-1 and TRBJ1-1, is as follows: SAVISQKPSRDICQRGTSLTIQCQVDSQVTMMFWYRQQPGQSLTLIATANQGSEATYESGFVIDKFPISRPNLTFSTLTVSNMSPEDSSIYLCSVRRGETEAFFGQGTRLTVV.

The chain is built from TRBV28 and TRBJ2-5; D may be TRBD1 (7 bases). The DNA end favors TRBJ2-7, so the J call may be wrong. The CDR3 runs to 16 residues. The germline V gene encodes CDR1 MDHEN and CDR2 SYDVKM. DNA of the CDR3: TGTGCCAGCAAGTTTTCGGGTGCAGGGGGGTCCTACGAGCAGTACTTC. Translating gives CASKFSGAGGSYEQYF.